A selection of T cell receptor beta chains follows, all from one sample in a study of T cells in Graves' hyperthyroidism and ophthalmopathy. TCRdb redid the calling of the multiplex PCR reads with MiXCR, one entry per CDR3 protein. The sample consists of some 500,000 distinct CDR3 sequences, under 15% of them appearing once. Sequencing was done on a sample of blood. The source is a woman between 18 and 29 years old with Graves' hyperthyroidism. Each CDR3 is given with its conserved first and last residue. A D gene is named only where the DNA matches it firmly. Some rows mark clone size as missing; the rest say once, few, many or name a class of expanded clone.

V,D,J,size,CDR3,DNA
TRBV13,NA,TRBJ1-1,NA,CASSLEQMNTETFF,TGTGCCAGCAGCTTAGAACAGATGAACACTGAAACTTTCTTT
TRBV12-3/TRBV12-4,TRBD2,TRBJ2-1,many,CASSSETSGDYNEQFF,TGTGCCAGCAGTTCCGAGACTAGCGGAGACTACAATGAGCAGTTCTTC
TRBV5-4,TRBD1,TRBJ2-5,few,CASSSSAQGYQETQYF,TGTGCCAGCAGCTCGTCGGCACAGGGGTACCAAGAGACCCAGTACTTC
TRBV5-1,TRBD2,TRBJ2-3,many,CASSSLGTSGGTDTQYF,TGCGCCAGCAGTTCATTAGGGACTAGCGGGGGCACAGATACGCAGTATTTT
TRBV12-3/TRBV12-4,NA,TRBJ1-4,many,CASSLASAAENEKLFF,TGTGCCAGCAGTTTAGCATCCGCGGCAGAGAATGAAAAACTGTTTTTT
TRBV10-3,NA,TRBJ1-1,many,CAISEKGHTEAFF,TGTGCCATCAGTGAGAAGGGGCACACTGAAGCTTTCTTT
TRBV12-3/TRBV12-4,TRBD1,TRBJ1-3,many,CASLEDRIGFTIYF,TGTGCCAGCCTTGAGGACAGGATCGGCTTCACCATATATTTT
TRBV12-3/TRBV12-4,NA,TRBJ1-1,many,CASSPVGSAEAFF,TGTGCCAGCAGTCCAGTGGGGAGCGCTGAAGCTTTCTTT
TRBV5-1,TRBD2,TRBJ2-3,many,CASRLPESGSGTDTQYF,TGCGCCAGCAGGCTACCCGAGAGCGGGAGTGGAACAGATACGCAGTATTTT
TRBV3-1,NA,TRBJ2-1,NA,CASSQAGVSYNEQFF,TGTGCCAGCAGCCAAGCGGGAGTGTCCTACAATGAGCAGTTCTTC
TRBV2,NA,TRBJ2-7,NA,CASETASYEQYF,TGTGCCAGCGAGACAGCTTCCTACGAGCAGTACTTC
TRBV29-1,NA,TRBJ1-2,few,CSVGGGRGYGYTF,TGCAGCGTTGGAGGGGGAAGGGGTTATGGCTACACCTTC
TRBV5-1,NA,TRBJ2-5,many,CASSSRGTETQYF,TGCGCCAGCAGCTCGAGGGGAACGGAGACCCAGTACTTC
TRBV9,NA,TRBJ2-3,few,CASSMDSNTDTQYF,TGTGCCAGCAGCATGGACTCGAACACAGATACGCAGTATTTT
TRBV24-1,NA,TRBJ2-1,NA,CATSVADGNNEQFF,TGTGCCACCAGTGTCGCGGACGGAAACAATGAGCAGTTCTTC
TRBV10-3,TRBD2,TRBJ2-5,many,CAIARGLAGGYQETQYF,TGTGCCATCGCCAGGGGACTAGCGGGAGGGTACCAAGAGACCCAGTACTTC
TRBV2,TRBD1,TRBJ2-5,many,CASSGSGGGQETQYF,TGTGCCAGCAGTGGGTCAGGGGGCGGACAAGAGACCCAGTACTTC
TRBV12-3/TRBV12-4,NA,TRBJ1-2,many,CASSPGGSGYTF,TGTGCCAGCAGTCCGGGGGGGAGTGGCTACACCTTC
TRBV14,TRBD1,TRBJ1-1,many,CASSQTGDANTEAFF,TGTGCCAGCAGCCAGACAGGGGACGCGAACACTGAAGCTTTCTTT
TRBV7-6,NA,TRBJ2-1,NA,CASSLGASLDEQFF,TGTGCCAGCAGCTTAGGGGCTTCGCTGGATGAGCAGTTCTTC
TRBV7-2,TRBD1,TRBJ1-5,few,CASRYRGLDNQPQHF,TGTGCCAGCAGATACAGGGGTTTGGACAATCAGCCCCAGCATTTT
TRBV19,NA,TRBJ2-1,NA,CASSRATGKAYNEQFF,TGTGCCAGTAGTAGGGCCACAGGGAAGGCCTACAATGAGCAGTTCTTC
TRBV2,TRBD1,TRBJ2-1,many,CASRPTGGAYNEQFF,TGTGCCAGCAGACCGACAGGGGGAGCCTACAATGAGCAGTTCTTC
TRBV19,NA,TRBJ1-4,NA,CASSHGYNEKLFF,TGTGCCAGTAGTCACGGGTATAATGAAAAACTGTTTTTT
TRBV24-1,TRBD2,TRBJ2-5,many,CATSDSVAGGGETQYF,TGTGCCACCAGTGATTCGGTAGCGGGAGGGGGAGAGACCCAGTACTTC
TRBV5-1,NA,TRBJ2-1,NA,CASSLGQQFF,TGCGCCAGCAGCTTGGGACAGCAGTTCTTC
TRBV5-1,TRBD2,TRBJ2-1,few,CASSLASGSREQFF,TGCGCCAGCAGTTTAGCGAGCGGGAGCCGGGAGCAGTTCTTC
TRBV20-1,TRBD2,TRBJ2-3,many,CSARAFGAGGADTQYF,TGCAGTGCTAGAGCCTTCGGGGCGGGAGGAGCAGATACGCAGTATTTT
TRBV20-1,NA,TRBJ1-2,NA,CSARDPSPGRTFSPTTNYGYTF,TGCAGTGCTAGAGATCCCTCTCCAGGACGGACTTTTTCGCCAACAACCAACTATGGCTACACCTTC
TRBV29-1,NA,TRBJ2-4,NA,CSVVGVENIQYF,TGCAGCGTTGTAGGCGTTGAAAACATTCAGTACTTC
TRBV6-2/TRBV6-3,NA,TRBJ1-6,many,CASSYRGSNSPLHF,TGTGCCAGCAGTTACAGGGGATCTAATTCACCCCTCCACTTT
TRBV20-1,NA,TRBJ2-1,many,CSARGYNEQFF,TGCAGTGCTAGGGGCTACAATGAGCAGTTCTTC
TRBV6-2/TRBV6-3,NA,TRBJ1-2,NA,CASRGQDLDGYTF,TGTGCCAGCAGAGGACAAGATTTGGATGGCTACACCTTC
TRBV12-3/TRBV12-4,NA,TRBJ1-1,many,CASSLTGRNTEAFF,TGCGCCAGCAGCTTGACAGGCAGGAACACTGAAGCTTTCTTT
TRBV24-1,NA,TRBJ2-5,few,CATSDYPYQETQYF,TGTGCCACCAGTGACTACCCCTATCAAGAGACCCAGTACTTC
TRBV5-4,NA,TRBJ2-3,few,CASSSPTSTDTQYF,TGTGCCAGCAGCTCACCCACTAGCACAGATACGCAGTATTTT
TRBV13,NA,TRBJ2-1,many,CASSLVGADKQFF,TGTGCCAGCAGCTTAGTTGGGGCTGACAAGCAGTTCTTC
TRBV12-3/TRBV12-4,TRBD2,TRBJ2-2,NA,CASRRTGLGAGELFF,TGTGCCAGCAGAAGAACGGGACTAGGCGCCGGGGAGCTGTTTTTT
TRBV6-1,TRBD2,TRBJ2-4,NA,CASREGLAGPDLGMYF,TGTGCCAGCAGAGAGGGCCTAGCGGGCCCTGATTTGGGGATGTACTTC
TRBV27,NA,TRBJ2-2,few,CASSFQGGIANTGELFF,TGTGCCAGCAGCTTTCAGGGAGGCATTGCGAACACCGGGGAGCTGTTTTTT
TRBV29-1,TRBD2,TRBJ2-2,NA,CSVEVTSAYTGELFF,TGCAGCGTTGAAGTCACTAGCGCTTACACCGGGGAGCTGTTTTTT
TRBV11-2,NA,TRBJ1-1,many,CASSPRAGGRDTEAFF,TGTGCCAGCAGCCCACGGGCCGGGGGGAGGGACACTGAAGCTTTCTTT
TRBV11-2,NA,TRBJ1-6,many,CASSVRGSPLHF,TGTGCCAGCAGCGTCCGGGGATCACCCCTCCACTTT
TRBV12-3/TRBV12-4,TRBD1,TRBJ1-1,many,CASTVGTGNTEAFF,TGTGCCAGCACCGTCGGGACAGGGAACACTGAAGCTTTCTTT
TRBV27,TRBD2,TRBJ2-7,NA,CASSFMGLAYEQYF,TGTGCCAGCAGTTTTATGGGACTAGCCTACGAGCAGTACTTC
TRBV3-1,TRBD2,TRBJ2-2,many,CATTGLAGVGELFF,TGTGCCACCACGGGACTAGCGGGAGTCGGGGAGCTGTTTTTT
TRBV12-5,NA,TRBJ1-3,many,CASGPSSSGNTIYF,TGTGCTAGTGGCCCAAGTTCCTCTGGAAACACCATATATTTT
TRBV10-3,NA,TRBJ1-2,many,CAISESSVGPNYGYTF,TGTGCCATCAGTGAGTCTTCCGTAGGCCCCAACTATGGCTACACCTTC
TRBV6-1,TRBD2,TRBJ2-1,NA,CASSEWGLAGSSYNEQFF,TGTGCCAGCAGTGAATGGGGACTAGCGGGATCCTCCTACAATGAGCAGTTCTTC
TRBV6-7,NA,TRBJ2-1,NA,CASRIEHEQFF,TGTGCCAGCAGAATCGAGCATGAGCAGTTCTTC
TRBV9,TRBD2,TRBJ2-7,NA,CASSVGGTSLDEQYF,TGTGCCAGCAGCGTTGGGGGGACTAGCTTGGACGAGCAGTACTTC